The source of this T cell receptor (beta chain) is a study of cytomegalovirus exposure and HLA in healthy donors. Study findings and constraints: Relative to the approximately 700-donor mean, N-insertions were reportedly fewer in an Asian-associated ancestry cluster in a later analysis.

It was with 60 Vbeta and 13 Jbeta primers that the PCR ran. Here immunoSEQ multiplex PCR was the method, and the copy in TCRdb shows in-frame clones only, minus some. The sample lists 75,000 to 90,000 clones, 65% to 85% occurring once. CDR1 is MDHEN, CDR2 SYDVKM, per germline. The CDR3 length is 13 residues. Trimming pared 3 bases from V and 8 bases from J, leaving 13 bases between. Concerning this clone itself: Its antigen is not identified.

The clonotype originates from a man aged 50 to 60 in good health and CMV-seronegative. The chain couples TRBV28 to TRBJ1-2, with D unclear. Sequencing input: PBMCs. The CDR3 loop is CASSLSMTIGYTF. CDR3 sequence (DNA): TGTGCCAGCAGTTTGTCCATGACTATAGGCTACACCTTC.